This T cell receptor beta chain derives from a study of vaccination effects on CD4 cells after COVID-19. Study information: Participants each got two BNT162b2 or mRNA-1273 vaccine doses.

This clone was seen a few times. The antigen remains unidentified. With the ViraFEST assay, the study expanded antigen-specific CD4+ T cells using viral peptide pools, then sequenced them. Around day 10 of culture, CD4+ T cells were separated out. In the vaccine recipients, nucleocapsid antibodies were negative and there was no prior SARS-CoV-2 infection. Wells of 1.8 million or so PBMC each were grown with 9.5 to 10 IU/ml IL-2 and about 9.6 ug/ml peptides. The CDR3 has 14 residues. The germline V gene encodes CDR1 SGHRS and CDR2 YFSETQ. With 5 bases clipped from V and 10 bases from J, the junction kept 8 bases outside the gene matches. Here immunoSEQ multiplex PCR was the method, and the copy in TCRdb shows in-frame clones only, minus some. The sample holds approximately 30,000 clones, about 70% seen once. General study results and limits: No early post-infection timepoints were available in the study, which also included few convalescent patients. Marked contraction was observed in infection-induced and vaccine-induced clones late after vaccination.

The chain recombines TRBV5-1 with TRBJ1-6; 8 positions agree with TRBD1. This TCR came from a human donor who received a COVID-19 vaccine. The input for sequencing was CD4+ T cells from PBMCs cultured with HCoV-NL63 spike peptides, taken before COVID-19 vaccination. Written as DNA, the CDR3 is TGCGCCAGCAGATCGACAGGGGCCGAATCACCCCTCCACTTT. Residues: CASRSTGAESPLHF.